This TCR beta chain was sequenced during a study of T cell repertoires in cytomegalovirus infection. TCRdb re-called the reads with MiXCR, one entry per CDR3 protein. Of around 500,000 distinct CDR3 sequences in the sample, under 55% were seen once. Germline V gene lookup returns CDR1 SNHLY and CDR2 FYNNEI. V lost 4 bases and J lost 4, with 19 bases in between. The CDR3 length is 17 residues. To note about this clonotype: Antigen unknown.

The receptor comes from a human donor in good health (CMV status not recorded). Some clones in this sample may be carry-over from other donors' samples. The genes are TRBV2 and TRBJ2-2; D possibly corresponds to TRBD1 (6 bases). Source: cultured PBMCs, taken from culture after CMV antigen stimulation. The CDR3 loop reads CASSVWLARGITGELFF. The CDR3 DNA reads TGTGCCAGCAGTGTGTGGTTGGCCAGGGGTATCACCGGGGAGCTGTTTTTT.